The next 26 T cell receptor beta chains were all read from a single sample in a study of blood T cell repertoires in COVID-19. Sequencing was performed with immunoSEQ multiplex PCR; in TCRdb, only in-frame clones are kept and a portion is missing. Of about 170,000 clones detected, about 80% appear once; the ten largest clones hold approximately 11%. Sequencing used peripheral blood. These receptors were collected from a man aged 65-85 years with active or convalescent COVID-19.

This chain connects TRBV28 to TRBJ2-5; 8 bases agree with TRBD2. The trim removed 5 bases at V and 5 bases at J, leaving 10 bases unmatched. CDR1 and CDR2 from the germline V gene are MDHEN and SYDVKM. The CDR3 loop spans 15 amino acids. CDR3 nucleotide sequence: TGTGCCAGCAGTCCCGCGGGGGGTAGGGGGGAGACCCAGTACTTC. As protein: CASSPAGGRGETQYF.

V is TRBV5-1 and J is TRBJ2-7, with D tentatively TRBD2 (6 bases). The CDR3 loop spans 18 amino acids. Germline V gene lookup returns CDR1 SGHRS and CDR2 YFSETQ. V lost 3 bases to trimming and J lost 4 bases, with 26 bases between them. The CDR3 region is CASSYISGSGLVVYEQYF. In nucleotides, the CDR3 is TGCGCCAGCAGCTACATTAGCGGCTCGGGGTTAGTGGTTTACGAGCAGTACTTC.

The V call is TRBV18, the J call TRBJ2-5, with 7 bases identical to TRBD1. After removal of 2 bases from V and 1 base from J, the junction contained 4 bases not matched to a gene. Germline V CDR1 and CDR2: KGHSH, LQKENI. The CDR3 is 15 residues long. The CDR3 region is CASSPVAGGQETQYF. The CDR3 nucleotides are TGTGCCAGCTCACCAGTAGCAGGGGGCCAAGAGACCCAGTACTTC.

Here the CDR3 reads CASSPRDRNIQYF. The CDR3 DNA is TGTGCCAGCAGTCCTCGGGACAGAAACATTCAGTACTTC. The chain carries TRBV27 and TRBJ2-4; 7 positions match TRBD1. The germline V gene encodes CDR1 MNHEY and CDR2 SMNVEV (reference sequence). Germline trimming cut 5 bases from V and 6 bases from J; bases unmatched to any gene: 4. This CDR3 is built from 13 residues.

The gene calls are TRBV27 and TRBJ2-5; TRBD1 aligns across 7 bases. Germline V gene sequence: CDR1 MNHEY, CDR2 SMNVEV (reference sequence). This CDR3 comprises 12 residues. J lost 4 bases, V lost 6 bases, and 2 bases had no gene match. CDR3 DNA: TGTGCCAGCAGCGACAGGGTAGAGACCCAGTACTTC. It yields the protein CASSDRVETQYF.

The chain employs TRBV7-2 and TRBJ2-7, with unresolved D. This CDR3 is built from 11 residues. In germline, CDR1 is SGHTA, CDR2 FQGNSA. Trimming took off 5 bases at V and 2 bases at J, with 4 bases between the two ends. For the CDR3, the DNA is TGTGCCAGCAGCCAGGCCTACGAGCAGTACTTC. Protein product: CASSQAYEQYF.

The chain is built from TRBV11-3 and TRBJ2-1; the D gene is possibly TRBD1 (5 bases). Germline CDR1 and CDR2: SGHNT and YENEEA. The CDR3 spans 13 residues. Trimming cost V 3 bases and J 4 bases, with 7 bases left between them. The CDR3: CASSLTAYNEQFF. DNA for the CDR3: TGTGCCAGCAGCTTGACAGCGTACAATGAGCAGTTCTTC.

The table lists this clone with a few counts. The chain couples TRBV5-1 to TRBJ1-1; D unclear. The V gene lost 5 bases and the J gene lost 5 bases, with 10 bases spanning the gap. Per the germline V gene, CDR1 is SGHRS and CDR2 is YFSETQ. The CDR3 consists of 12 residues. Here the CDR3 reads CASRTGETEAFF. The CDR3 DNA follows: TGCGCCAGCAGAACCGGGGAAACTGAAGCTTTCTTT.

The chain has TRBV7-2 and TRBJ2-7, with 7 bases lining up with TRBD2. Germline CDR1 and CDR2: SGHTA and FQGNSA. CDR3 length: 14 amino acids. The V and J ends lost 5 bases and 7 bases, in that order; junction bases with no gene match: 11. CDR3 protein: CASSRGLGGGEQYF. The CDR3 DNA reads TGTGCCAGCAGCCGTGGACTAGGCGGGGGTGAGCAGTACTTC. Variable domain in full (rest from reference TRBV7-2 and TRBJ2-7): GAGVSQSPSNKVTEKGKDVELRCDPISGHTALYWYRQSLGQGLEFLIYFQGNSAPDKSGLPSDRFSAERTGGSVSTLTIQRTQQEDSAVYLCASSRGLGGGEQYFGPGTRLTVT.

This sequence joins TRBV10-1 and TRBJ1-1; TRBD1 might be the D (6 bases). This CDR3 has 12 residues. Trimming cost V 6 bases and J 1 base, with 6 bases left between them. CDR1 is WNHNN and CDR2 is SYGVQD in the germline V gene (reference sequence). CDR3 loop: CASRTGNTEAFF. The CDR3 nucleotides read TGCGCCAGCAGGACAGGGAACACTGAAGCTTTCTTT.

The V gene is TRBV5-1, the J gene TRBJ1-4; 9 bases match TRBD1. The CDR3 has 14 amino acids. The V segment lost 4 bases and the J segment 8 bases; nucleotides outside the gene matches: 6. Germline V lookup: CDR1 SGHRS, CDR2 YFSETQ. CDR3 in amino acids: CASSPGTGREKLFF. The CDR3 DNA sequence: TGCGCCAGCAGCCCGGGGACAGGGAGGGAAAAACTGTTTTTT.

The CDR3 spells CASSLGLASGVWNEQFF. The DNA of the CDR3 is TGTGCCAGCAGCTTAGGACTAGCTTCCGGGGTTTGGAATGAGCAGTTCTTC. The chain employs TRBV11-2 and TRBJ2-1; 7 bases are a match to TRBD2. Trimming at V came to 1 base and at J to 7 bases, leaving 13 bases not matched to a gene. Germline CDR1 and CDR2: SGHAT and FQNNGV. The CDR3 has 17 amino acids.

This chain joins TRBV5-5 and TRBJ1-2; D possibly corresponds to TRBD1 (5 bases). The V gene's germline CDR1 is SGHKS and CDR2 YYEKEE (reference sequence). CDR3 size: 14 residues. The V gene lost 3 bases and the J gene lost 3 bases, with 12 bases spanning the gap. The CDR3, as DNA: TGTGCCAGCAGCTGGGGAGGACATTACTATGGCTACACCTTC. Translation: CASSWGGHYYGYTF.

The chain joins TRBV4-3 to TRBJ2-1, with TRBD2 matching over 7 bases. This CDR3 region has 18 residues. In germline, CDR1 is LGHNA, CDR2 YSLEER. The V segment lost 0 bases and the J segment 0 bases; nucleotides outside the gene matches: 8. CDR3: CASSQDGVGGGSYNEQFF. For the CDR3, the DNA is TGCGCCAGCAGCCAAGATGGGGTAGGCGGGGGCTCCTACAATGAGCAGTTCTTC.

This clone has only one observation. This CDR3 reads CASSSPRTGGKVQYF. CDR3 nucleotides: TGTGCCAGCAGTTCCCCCAGGACAGGGGGCAAAGTGCAGTACTTC. The chain joins TRBV27 to TRBJ2-7, with 11 bases aligning to TRBD1. J was trimmed by 9 bases and V by 4 bases; bases with no gene match: 11. The CDR3 totals 15 residues. Germline V gives CDR1 MNHEY, CDR2 SMNVEV (reference sequence).

V usage is TRBV29-1 and J usage is TRBJ1-4; TRBD1 matches at 9 bases. The CDR3 has 12 residues. In germline, CDR1 is SQVTM, CDR2 ANQGSEA. V lost 7 bases and J lost 8; bases outside the gene matches: 5. The CDR3 nucleotides read TGCAGCGGCTGGGGGACAGGGGAAAAACTGTTTTTT. It is translated as CSGWGTGEKLFF.

This rearrangement joins TRBV7-3 to TRBJ2-7, with 8 bases aligning to TRBD1. Germline V gene data show CDR1 as SGHTA and CDR2 as FQGTGA. This CDR3 contains 15 residues. V trimming: 6 bases; J trimming: 3 bases; junction bases outside the gene matches: 10. The CDR3 reads CASSLQGASVYEQYF. The CDR3 DNA sequence: TGTGCCAGCAGTCTCCAGGGGGCGTCGGTCTACGAGCAGTACTTC.

CDR3 sequence reads: CASSDPGQGSHEQFF. DNA of the CDR3: TGCGCCAGCAGCGACCCGGGACAGGGGAGCCATGAGCAGTTCTTC. This chain uses TRBV5-1 with TRBJ2-1, with 10 bases that match TRBD1. There are 15 residues in the CDR3. CDR1 is SGHRS, CDR2 YFSETQ, per germline. V lost 4 bases and J lost 8; bases outside the gene matches: 9. Looking up the rest from reference TRBV5-1 and TRBJ2-1 gives the full variable domain: KAGVTQTPRYLIKTRGQQVTLSCSPISGHRSVSWYQQTPGQGLQFLFEYFSETQRNKGNFPGRFSGRQFSNSRSEMNVSTLELGDSALYLCASSDPGQGSHEQFFGPGTRLTVL.

This CDR3 is CASSFPGGGEQFF. The CDR3 DNA reads as TGCGCCAGCAGCTTTCCAGGGGGCGGTGAGCAGTTCTTC. The chain carries TRBV5-1 and TRBJ2-1, with TRBD1 matching over 8 bases. Losses at the gene ends were 2 bases for V and 9 bases for J; bases not matched to a gene: 4. The CDR3 has 13 residues. Germline CDR1 and CDR2: SGHRS and YFSETQ. Drawing the rest from reference TRBV5-1 and TRBJ2-1, the complete variable domain is KAGVTQTPRYLIKTRGQQVTLSCSPISGHRSVSWYQQTPGQGLQFLFEYFSETQRNKGNFPGRFSGRQFSNSRSEMNVSTLELGDSALYLCASSFPGGGEQFFGPGTRLTVL.

This clone was seen only once. The rearrangement uses TRBV5-4 and TRBJ2-7; D is possibly TRBD2 (6 bases). Germline-derived CDR1 and CDR2 are SGHNT and YYREEE (reference sequence). The CDR3 runs 14 residues. The germline V and J ends were trimmed by 3 bases and 2 bases, with 12 bases remaining between them. The CDR3 bases are TGTGCCAGCAGCTCCGCCGGGGGACCCTACGAGCAGTACTTC. Translation gives CASSSAGGPYEQYF. Full variable domain (rest looked up from reference TRBV5-4 and TRBJ2-7): ETGVTQSPTHLIKTRGQQVTLRCSSQSGHNTVSWYQQALGQGPQFIFQYYREEENGRGNFPPRFSGLQFPNYSSELNVNALELDDSALYLCASSSAGGPYEQYFGPGTRLTVT.

J is TRBJ2-1 and V is TRBV18, with 8 positions matching TRBD2. This CDR3 is built from 16 residues. Germline lookup yields CDR1 KGHSH and CDR2 LQKENI. Losses at the gene ends were 6 bases for V and 0 bases for J; bases not matched to a gene: 7. CDR3 sequence (DNA): TGTGCCAGCTCCCCCCAGCGGGAGAGCTCCTACAATGAGCAGTTCTTC. It encodes CASSPQRESSYNEQFF.

This clone was seen just once. A junction boundary mismatches the germline segment, possibly from a read error. The rearrangement links TRBV10-3 to TRBJ2-7; 7 bases are a match to TRBD2. The CDR3 runs to 13 residues. CDR1 is ENHRY and CDR2 is SYGVKD in the germline V gene. CDR3 sequence (DNA): TGTGCCATCAGTACTAGCGCCTCCGACGAGCAGTACTTC. It specifies CAISTSASDEQYF.

V usage is TRBV4-3 and J usage is TRBJ2-5; 12 bases align to TRBD2. The CDR3 runs 16 residues. The J segment lost 5 bases and the V segment lost 4 bases, leaving 8 bases of the junction unmatched. Germline V gene lookup returns CDR1 LGHNA and CDR2 YSLEER. The CDR3 DNA sequence: TGCGCCAGCAGCCGCGTACTAGCGGGGGGTAGTGAGACCCAGTACTTC. It is translated as CASSRVLAGGSETQYF.

This chain connects TRBV5-5 to TRBJ2-3; TRBD2 agrees at 7 bases. CDR3 length: 16 amino acids. Trimming took 4 bases from V and 4 from J; bases not matched to a gene: 12. Germline V gene data show CDR1 as SGHKS and CDR2 as YYEKEE (reference sequence). The CDR3 protein is CASSPPRAGAADTQYF. The CDR3 DNA sequence: TGTGCCAGCAGCCCCCCCCGGGCGGGAGCAGCAGATACGCAGTATTTT.

The chain recombines TRBV7-8 with TRBJ2-2, with D uncertain. Looked up from germline, CDR1 is SGHVS and CDR2 is FQNEAQ. Trimming shortened V by 1 base and J by 2 bases, and 5 bases separated the two germline ends. CDR3 length: 14 amino acids. The CDR3 DNA reads as TGTGCCAGCAGCTTAGGTGGCAACACCGGGGAGCTGTTTTTT. Amino acid sequence: CASSLGGNTGELFF.

The chain couples TRBV5-6 to TRBJ1-1, with D possibly being TRBD1 (5 bases). V was shortened by 3 bases and J by 9 bases, with 15 bases between the two germline ends. This CDR3 is built from 13 residues. The V gene's germline CDR1 is SGHDT and CDR2 YYEEEE. The CDR3, as DNA: TGTGCCAGCAGCTCCGTGGACAATCTGAAAGCTTTCTTT. As protein: CASSSVDNLKAFF. The full variable domain, its missing parts supplied by reference TRBV5-6 and TRBJ1-1, is DAGVTQSPTHLIKTRGQQVTLRCSPKSGHDTVSWYQQALGQGPQFIFQYYEEEERQRGNFPDRFSGHQFPNYSSELNVNALLLGDSALYLCASSSVDNLKAFFGQGTRLTVV.